This TCR beta chain was captured by sequencing in a study of molecular identifiers for immune sequencing clone quantification. This clonotype was detected ten times or more. Naive CD8 libraries were made from about 19,000 to 1,100,000 sorted cells, and they used 10%, 30% or 50% RNA. The CDR3 sequence is 16 residues long. With 0 bases removed from V and 7 bases from J, the gap between germline ends came to 15 bases. The germline gives CDR1 SGHVS, CDR2 FNYEAQ. From the PCR reads, TCRdb called clonotypes with MiXCR, one entry per CDR3 protein. The profile shows some 65,000 distinct CDR3 sequences, 15% to 20% of them singletons.

The rearrangement uses TRBV7-6 and TRBJ1-4, with D tentatively TRBD1 (5 bases). This receptor was identified in a human donor in good health. Some libraries in this study had Jurkat cell RNA spiked in. Material: naive CD8+ T cells from blood, with Jurkat cell RNA spiked in. Noted subset: FACS-sorted CD8+CD4-CCR7+CD45RA+ naive T cells. The CDR3 DNA reads as TGTGCCAGCAGCTTAGCAGTTCAGGGAGGGAGTGAAAAACTGTTTTTT. Translation: CASSLAVQGGSEKLFF. The full variable domain, completed using reference TRBV7-6 and TRBJ1-4, is GAGVSQSPRYKVTKRGQDVALRCDPISGHVSLYWYRQALGQGPEFLTYFNYEAQQDKSGLPNDRFSAERPEGSISTLTIQRTEQRDSAMYRCASSLAVQGGSEKLFFGSGTQLSVL.